These 14 T cell receptor beta chains came from one sample sequenced in a study of blood T cell repertoires in COVID-19. Produced via immunoSEQ multiplex PCR; TCRdb's table is partial and in-frame only. There are over 150,000 clones in the sample; 65% to 80% occur only once, and over 10% lies in the top ten. What was sequenced was peripheral blood. The receptors derive from a woman aged 45-65 years with acute or convalescent COVID-19.

This chain connects TRBV28 to TRBJ1-4; 7 bases are a match to TRBD1. Germline trimming cut 6 bases from V and 7 bases from J; bases unmatched to any gene: 11. In germline, CDR1 is MDHEN, CDR2 SYDVKM. The CDR3 is 15 amino acids. The CDR3 DNA follows: TGTGCCAGCAGCTATAAAAGACAGGGAGGTGAAAAACTGTTTTTT. Protein sequence: CASSYKRQGGEKLFF.

This clone has a single count. The chain couples TRBV29-1 to TRBJ1-4; tentatively, D is TRBD1 (5 bases). Trimming removed 3 bases at V and 5 bases at J, with 16 bases between. CDR1 SQVTM and CDR2 ANQGSEA come from the germline V gene. The CDR3 is 15 residues long. The CDR3 loop reads CSVEQEVRGNEKLFF. CDR3 nucleotides: TGCAGCGTTGAGCAGGAAGTCCGGGGGAATGAAAAACTGTTTTTT.

The genes are TRBV5-1 and TRBJ2-7; D is unresolved. There are 14 residues in the CDR3. The V gene lost 3 bases and the J gene lost 0 bases, with 10 bases spanning the gap. Per germline, CDR1 SGHRS and CDR2 YFSETQ. CDR3 DNA sequence: TGCGCCAGCAGCTCGACTCCAAACTCCTACGAGCAGTACTTC. It translates to CASSSTPNSYEQYF.

The chain uses TRBV29-1 and TRBJ2-2; no reliable D call. In germline, CDR1 is SQVTM, CDR2 ANQGSEA. The CDR3 length is 11 residues. V dropped 7 bases and J dropped 1 base, with 4 bases sitting between them. The CDR3 spells CSAMNTGELFF. In DNA form, the CDR3 reads TGCAGCGCTATGAACACCGGGGAGCTGTTTTTT.

The CDR3 DNA is TGTGCCACCAGCAGAGCCCTCAGGGGGGTTAACAGAGGGGGATATCAGCCCCAGCATTTT. Encoded protein: CATSRALRGVNRGGYQPQHF. The chain couples TRBV15 to TRBJ1-5, with TRBD1 matching 7 bases. CDR1 is LNHNV, CDR2 YYDKDF, per germline (reference sequence). V dropped 1 base and J dropped 5; count of bases not matched to a gene: 20. CDR3 length: 20 residues.

V usage is TRBV3-1 (or the pseudogene TRBV3-2) and J usage is TRBJ2-3; D remains ambiguous. Germline CDR1 is LGHDT and CDR2 is YNNKEL (reference sequence). Between the trimmed V and J ends, which lost 2 bases and 0 bases, there was a span of 15 bases. This CDR3 is 17 amino acids long. Written as DNA, the CDR3 is TGTGCCAGCAGCCAATATGACTTCTTCTCTAGCACAGATACGCAGTATTTT. This gives the protein CASSQYDFFSSTDTQYF.

The chain joins TRBV5-1 to TRBJ2-3; D ambiguous. Germline assignment: CDR1 SGHRS and CDR2 YFSETQ. V lost 4 bases, J lost 2 bases, and 17 bases lay in between. The CDR3 is made up of 16 amino acids. The CDR3 DNA sequence: TGCGCCAGCAGCCGAGAGGCAGCGAGACTCACAGATACGCAGTATTTT. Translated: CASSREAARLTDTQYF.

The rearrangement uses TRBV5-1 and TRBJ1-1; 7 nucleotides agree with TRBD1. J was trimmed by 1 base and V by 4 bases; bases with no gene match: 4. The CDR3 consists of 14 residues. Germline lookup yields CDR1 SGHRS and CDR2 YFSETQ. Written as DNA, the CDR3 is TGCGCCAGCAGCCAAGGGGGCGAGAACACTGAAGCTTTCTTT. Translating it yields CASSQGGENTEAFF. Supplemented by reference TRBV5-1 and TRBJ1-1, the full variable domain reads KAGVTQTPRYLIKTRGQQVTLSCSPISGHRSVSWYQQTPGQGLQFLFEYFSETQRNKGNFPGRFSGRQFSNSRSEMNVSTLELGDSALYLCASSQGGENTEAFFGQGTRLTVV.

The J gene is TRBJ1-1, the V gene TRBV28; the match to TRBD1 covers 7 bases. Trimming cost V 3 bases and J 1 base; bases outside gene matches: 8. The CDR3 is 16 amino acids. In germline, CDR1 is MDHEN, CDR2 SYDVKM. The CDR3 sequence: CASSFETGFQNTEAFF. CDR3 DNA: TGTGCCAGCAGTTTTGAGACAGGGTTCCAGAACACTGAAGCTTTCTTT.

This clone was counted only a few times. This rearrangement joins TRBV29-1 to TRBJ2-3, with 9 positions matching TRBD2. Trimming took 6 bases from V and 1 from J; bases not matched to a gene: 5. The CDR3 is 14 residues long. Germline loops: CDR1 SQVTM, CDR2 ANQGSEA. The CDR3 region is CSVGTSSGTDTQYF. CDR3 nucleotides: TGCAGCGTCGGGACTAGCAGTGGCACAGATACGCAGTATTTT.

The genes are TRBV7-2 and TRBJ2-3, with D unresolved. This CDR3 region has 13 residues. CDR1 is SGHTA, CDR2 FQGNSA, per germline. Between the trimmed V and J ends, which lost 2 bases and 5 bases, there was a span of 8 bases. The CDR3 nucleotides are TGTGCCAGCAGCTTACGCCAGGAAGATACGCAGTATTTT. Translating it yields CASSLRQEDTQYF.

CDR3 sequence: CASSRQKDSYEQYF. The CDR3 DNA reads as TGTGCCAGTAGTCGACAGAAAGACTCCTACGAGCAGTACTTC. The rearrangement uses TRBV19 and TRBJ2-7; D may be TRBD1 (5 bases). V lost 5 bases to trimming and J lost 0 bases, with 11 bases between them. CDR1 is LNHDA and CDR2 is SQIVND in the germline V gene (reference sequence). The CDR3 runs to 14 residues.

The rearrangement links TRBV15 to TRBJ2-1; no clear D. V lost 0 bases, J lost 2 bases, and 14 bases lay in between. This CDR3 comprises 17 residues. CDR1 is LNHNV, CDR2 YYDKDF, per germline (reference sequence). The DNA for the CDR3 is TGTGCCACCAGCAGAGATGATGAGGCGGAGACCTACAATGAGCAGTTCTTC. Residues: CATSRDDEAETYNEQFF.

J is TRBJ2-1 and V is TRBV6-5; 11 nucleotides agree with TRBD2. Germline lookup yields CDR1 MNHEY and CDR2 SVGAGI. The CDR3 is made up of 16 amino acids. V shed 2 bases, J shed 9 bases, and the junction held 9 bases outside the gene matches. The CDR3: CASSYTHSGGGGEQFF. CDR3 DNA sequence: TGTGCCAGCAGTTACACCCATAGCGGGGGGGGAGGTGAGCAGTTCTTC.